These 24 T cell receptor beta chains were sequenced from one sample in a study of blood T cell repertoires in COVID-19. Repertoires were generated with immunoSEQ multiplex PCR, while TCRdb's copy carries only in-frame clones and drops some. The sample holds under 80,000 clones, about 78% seen once. The sample was peripheral blood. The receptors shown here come from a man older than 75 with active or convalescent COVID-19.

The rearrangement links TRBV11-1 to TRBJ1-5; 7 nucleotides align to TRBD1. After removal of 7 bases from V and 4 bases from J, the junction contained 10 bases not matched to a gene. The CDR3 consists of 15 residues. The germline V gene encodes CDR1 SGHAT and CDR2 FQDESV (reference sequence). The CDR3 reads CASNGNRGRNQPQHF. CDR3 in DNA: TGTGCCAGCAACGGAAACAGGGGACGGAATCAGCCCCAGCATTTT.

This clone was observed a single time. V is TRBV5-1 and J is TRBJ1-2, with 7 positions matching TRBD1. J lost 0 bases, V lost 6 bases, and 5 bases had no gene match. Germline V CDR1 and CDR2: SGHRS, YFSETQ. The CDR3 covers 14 residues. DNA for the CDR3: TGCGCCAGCAAGGACAGGACCACTAACTATGGCTACACCTTC. Encoded protein: CASKDRTTNYGYTF.

The chain has TRBV28 and TRBJ2-1, with 9 bases lining up with TRBD2. The germline V gene has CDR1 MDHEN and CDR2 SYDVKM. The CDR3 runs to 17 residues. After removal of 1 base from V and 8 bases from J, the junction contained 12 bases not matched to a gene. CDR3 region: CASSLFVYGGRGDEQFF. For the CDR3, the DNA is TGTGCCAGCAGTTTATTCGTATATGGCGGGAGGGGGGATGAGCAGTTCTTC.

The chain joins TRBV7-2 to TRBJ1-4; D gene ambiguous. Trimming removed 5 bases from V and 6 bases from J, with 19 bases in between. Germline CDR1 is SGHTA and CDR2 is FQGNSA. The CDR3 has 16 amino acids. The CDR3 loop reads CASSKVGLGVYEKLFF. DNA for the CDR3: TGTGCCAGCAGCAAAGTGGGGTTGGGAGTTTATGAAAAACTGTTTTTT.

This clone was counted only a few times. V and J are TRBV6-2 or TRBV6-3 and TRBJ2-7, with a weak D call TRBD1 (5 bases). This CDR3 is 12 amino acids long. The V end was cut by 2 bases, the J end by 12 bases, with 14 bases between. The germline CDR1 and CDR2 sequences are MNHEY and SVGEGT. The CDR3 region has the DNA TGTGCCAGCAGTTACGAAGGGGCGCTCGGGTACTTC. Protein: CASSYEGALGYF.

The genes are TRBV5-1 and TRBJ1-2; D is unclear. This CDR3 has 13 amino acids. Germline CDR1 and CDR2: SGHRS and YFSETQ. The V end was cut by 7 bases, the J end by 8 bases, with 18 bases between. The CDR3 is CASAASMREGYTF. The CDR3 DNA follows: TGCGCCAGCGCGGCCTCCATGAGGGAAGGCTACACCTTC.

In this sample, this clone turned up once. V usage is TRBV9 and J usage is TRBJ2-1; D is undetermined. CDR3 length equals 15 residues. CDR1 and CDR2 (germline): SGDLS, YYNGEE. Trimming stripped 0 bases from V and 7 bases from J, with 14 bases between. The CDR3 DNA reads TGTGCCAGCAGCGTAGAATATCTCGGGTTGAATGAGCAGTTCTTC. It translates to CASSVEYLGLNEQFF.

This chain connects TRBV6-6 to TRBJ2-7; D remains unclear. CDR1 is MNHNY and CDR2 is SVGAGI in the germline V gene (reference sequence). The V gene lost 5 bases and the J gene lost 0 bases, with 5 bases spanning the gap. This CDR3 is 12 amino acids long. CDR3 protein: CASSLSSYEQYF. The CDR3 DNA follows: TGTGCCAGCAGTCTTAGCTCCTACGAGCAGTACTTC.

This chain connects TRBV5-1 to TRBJ2-7; 11 positions agree with TRBD1. Trimming cost V 5 bases and J 3 bases; bases outside gene matches: 4. This CDR3 region has 14 residues. In germline, CDR1 is SGHRS, CDR2 YFSETQ. The CDR3 DNA is TGCGCCAGCAGACGGGACAGGGGGGGCTACGAGCAGTACTTC. It yields the protein CASRRDRGGYEQYF. The variable domain in full, completed from reference TRBV5-1 and TRBJ2-7, reads KAGVTQTPRYLIKTRGQQVTLSCSPISGHRSVSWYQQTPGQGLQFLFEYFSETQRNKGNFPGRFSGRQFSNSRSEMNVSTLELGDSALYLCASRRDRGGYEQYFGPGTRLTVT.

The chain has TRBV4-1 and TRBJ1-2; TRBD1 matches at 8 bases. Germline CDR1 MGHRA, CDR2 YSYEKL. The V and J ends lost 0 bases and 2 bases, in that order; junction bases with no gene match: 2. The CDR3 is 15 residues long. This CDR3 is CASSQDRQGNYGYTF. In DNA, the CDR3 is TGCGCCAGCAGCCAAGATCGACAGGGGAACTATGGCTACACCTTC.

The gene calls are TRBV19 and TRBJ1-2; D perhaps matches TRBD1 (6 bases). Germline loops: CDR1 LNHDA, CDR2 SQIVND (reference sequence). Trimming took 6 bases from V and 2 from J, leaving 10 bases between them. This CDR3 comprises 13 residues. The CDR3 bases are TGTGCCAGTAGCCCCAGGGGAAACTATGGCTACACCTTC. Its translation is CASSPRGNYGYTF.

V and J are TRBV10-1 and TRBJ2-7, with D perhaps matching TRBD2 (5 bases). V lost 3 bases and J 6 bases, leaving 9 bases between the germline ends. This CDR3 has 12 amino acids. Germline CDR1 reads WNHNN; CDR2 reads SYGVQD (reference sequence). The chain's CDR3 is CASSDLLGEQYF. CDR3 DNA: TGCGCCAGCAGTGATTTACTAGGCGAGCAGTACTTC.

CDR3: CASSRQGPNYQPQHF. As DNA, the CDR3 is TGTGCCAGCAGTCGACAGGGCCCGAATTATCAGCCCCAGCATTTT. The J gene is TRBJ1-5, the V gene TRBV6-6; TRBD1 aligns across 7 bases. The CDR3 loop spans 15 amino acids. The V and J ends lost 5 bases and 5 bases, in that order; junction bases with no gene match: 9. Germline V lookup: CDR1 MNHNY, CDR2 SVGAGI (reference sequence).

The chain recombines TRBV7-3 with TRBJ2-5; TRBD1 is a possible D gene (7 bases). The CDR3 totals 14 residues. V lost 5 bases and J 5 bases, leaving 15 bases between the germline ends. CDR1 is SGHTA and CDR2 is FQGTGA in the germline V gene. CDR3 residues: CASSLQGGLETQYF. The CDR3 DNA reads as TGTGCCAGCAGCCTCCAGGGGGGATTGGAGACCCAGTACTTC.

The chain uses TRBV5-7 and TRBJ1-5; D is undetermined. TRBV5-7 is placed among ORFs of uncertain function. The CDR3 contains 18 residues. Trimming removed 2 bases from V and 3 bases from J, with 21 bases in between. CDR3 bases: TGTGCCAGCAGCTTCAAACCAAGACCGCACAGAATCAATCAGCCCCAGCATTTT. It yields the protein CASSFKPRPHRINQPQHF.

The CDR3 DNA reads as TGCGCCAGCAGCCCCTACGGTCAGGCTGGCACAGATACGCAGTATTTT. This encodes CASSPYGQAGTDTQYF. This chain connects TRBV4-1 to TRBJ2-3; no definite D call. CDR1 MGHRA and CDR2 YSYEKL come from the germline V gene. The CDR3 runs to 16 residues. The germline V and J ends were trimmed by 4 bases and 1 base, with 15 bases remaining between them.

CDR3 region: CASSHFLGVNTEAFF. The CDR3 DNA sequence: TGTGCCAGCAGCCATTTTTTGGGAGTGAACACTGAAGCTTTCTTT. The chain uses TRBV3-1 (or the pseudogene TRBV3-2) and TRBJ1-1; unclear D gene. CDR3 length: 15 amino acids. The germline CDR1 and CDR2 sequences are LGHDT and YNNKEL (reference sequence). The V gene lost 3 bases and the J gene lost 0 bases, with 11 bases spanning the gap.

This chain links TRBV3-1 (or the pseudogene TRBV3-2) with TRBJ2-7, with D perhaps TRBD2 (5 bases). Germline CDR1 and CDR2: LGHDT and YNNKEL (reference sequence). V dropped 1 base and J dropped 1 base, with 11 bases sitting between them. The CDR3 consists of 15 residues. The CDR3 DNA is TGTGCCAGCAGCCAAGGTCAGCGGTCTTCCTACGAGCAGTACTTC. This translates into CASSQGQRSSYEQYF.

This chain joins TRBV3-1 (or the pseudogene TRBV3-2) and TRBJ1-3; D gene unclear. V shed 3 bases and J shed 4 bases, with 4 bases lying between them. CDR1 and CDR2 from the germline V gene are LGHDT and YNNKEL (reference sequence). This CDR3 is built from 12 residues. This CDR3 reads CASSQSGNTIYF. CDR3 nucleotides: TGTGCCAGCAGCCAGTCGGGAAACACCATATATTTT.

V is TRBV9 and J is TRBJ2-7, with TRBD1 matching 9 bases. The CDR3 is made up of 15 amino acids. Germline CDR1 SGDLS, CDR2 YYNGEE. The ends lost 2 bases at V and 3 bases at J; junction bases unmatched: 6. In DNA, the CDR3 is TGTGCCAGCAGCGTTCTCGGGACAGGGCACTACGAGCAGTACTTC. It is translated as CASSVLGTGHYEQYF.

There are many counts of this clone. The chain has TRBV11-2 and TRBJ2-1; the match to TRBD2 covers 7 bases. This CDR3 region has 18 residues. Per the germline V gene, CDR1 is SGHAT and CDR2 is FQNNGV. The J segment lost 0 bases and the V segment lost 5 bases, leaving 13 bases of the junction unmatched. The CDR3 protein is CASSIGTTTNPSYNEQFF. The CDR3 DNA reads as TGTGCCAGCAGCATTGGGACTACCACAAACCCCTCCTACAATGAGCAGTTCTTC.

The rearrangement uses TRBV5-1 and TRBJ1-5; D may be TRBD1 (5 bases). The germline CDR1 and CDR2 sequences are SGHRS and YFSETQ. The V gene lost 0 bases and the J gene lost 5 bases, with 12 bases spanning the gap. The CDR3 is 15 amino acids. CDR3 DNA sequence: TGCGCCAGCAGCTTGGCGGGCAGGGACTATCAGCCCCAGCATTTT. Its protein product is CASSLAGRDYQPQHF.

V gene TRBV28 combines with J gene TRBJ2-1; TRBD2 aligns across 8 bases. CDR1 and CDR2 from the germline V gene are MDHEN and SYDVKM. V lost 4 bases and J lost 7; bases outside the gene matches: 3. The CDR3 sequence is 13 residues long. The CDR3 region is CASSSGTRNEQFF. CDR3 coding DNA: TGTGCCAGCAGTTCCGGGACTAGAAATGAGCAGTTCTTC.

This chain uses TRBV7-9 with TRBJ1-4; a weak D match, TRBD1 (5 bases). V was trimmed by 5 bases and J by 2 bases, leaving 9 bases between them. Germline V CDR1 and CDR2: SEHNR, FQNEAQ (reference sequence). CDR3 length equals 14 residues. The CDR3 coding sequence is TGTGCCAGCAGCGCAGGGCCGACTAATGAAAAACTGTTTTTT. Protein sequence: CASSAGPTNEKLFF.